This T cell receptor beta chain appears in the sequencing data of a study of blood T cell dynamics during melanoma immunotherapy. Study-wide context: Standard first-line treatment here was pembrolizumab or nivolumab plus ipilimumab in metastatic melanoma. Study-wide results and caveats: The study could not tell melanoma-specific clones from general immune activation.

V shed 5 bases, J shed 3 bases, and the junction held 6 bases outside the gene matches. Germline loops: CDR1 SGHTA, CDR2 FQGNSA. This CDR3 region has 14 residues. Time point of the sample: week 3, after first cycle of checkpoint inhibitor. Response was assessed by RECIST 1.1 at 12 weeks, except a couple of rapid progressors. Some clones are missing from TCRdb's copy, which holds only in-frame ones; the method was immunoSEQ multiplex PCR. This sample yields some 9,100 clones, of which over 75% are seen a single time; more than 1% belongs to the top ten. With respect to this clone: Its matching antigen is unknown.

The TCR sequence derives from a human donor with melanoma. The specimen comprised blood, sampled from a patient treated with checkpoint blockade. The chain couples TRBV7-2 to TRBJ1-1; 7 nucleotides agree with TRBD1. The DNA of the CDR3 is TGTGCCAGCAGCCGTGGGACAGAGGACACTGAAGCTTTCTTT. Protein: CASSRGTEDTEAFF.